Below are 29 T cell receptor beta chains sequenced from a single sample in a study of OX40 agonist ivuxolimab in advanced cancers. TCRdb's table, derived via immunoSEQ multiplex PCR, lists solely in-frame clones and lacks some. This sample carries about 100,000 clones, 84% of them seen once, and the ten largest clones take around 5%. Sequencing used CD4+ or CD8+ T cells sorted from blood, obtained in a trial of the OX40 agonist ivuxolimab. These receptors were collected from an adult with an advanced solid tumor such as melanoma, head and neck, liver or kidney cancer.

V gene TRBV5-1 combines with J gene TRBJ1-1; D might be TRBD1 (6 bases). The V end lost 1 base, the J end lost 5 bases, and 15 bases lay between the germline ends. Germline V CDR1 and CDR2: SGHRS, YFSETQ. The CDR3 sequence is 15 residues long. The CDR3 sequence: CASSLPDRDPTEAFF. In nucleotides, the CDR3 is TGCGCCAGCAGCTTGCCGGACAGAGACCCGACTGAAGCTTTCTTT.

The table lists this clone with a count of one. The chain employs TRBV9 and TRBJ1-3; D might be TRBD1 (6 bases). Germline V lookup: CDR1 SGDLS, CDR2 YYNGEE. The CDR3 consists of 17 residues. V was pared by 0 bases and J by 0 bases, with 13 bases between. CDR3 region: CASSVVAGVPSGNTIYF. CDR3 DNA: TGTGCCAGCAGCGTAGTAGCAGGGGTCCCCTCTGGAAACACCATATATTTT.

A note on this clone: One end of the junction varies from germline; a read error may be responsible. V is TRBV7-7 and J is TRBJ2-3, with D possibly TRBD2 on 8 matching bases. The length of the CDR3 is 16 residues. The germline CDR1 and CDR2 sequences are SSHAT and FNYEAQ (reference sequence). The CDR3 DNA reads TGTGCCAGCAGCTCCCACAGGGGCGACTTTACAGCGGGGGCTCGTTTT. Its protein is CASSSHRGDFTAGARF.

As for this clone: At the DNA level, this CDR3 is encoded by other sequences in the same sample as well. V and J are TRBV5-4 and TRBJ1-1; D is unclear. The V and J ends lost 0 bases and 1 base respectively, with 10 bases between them. Germline V CDR1 and CDR2: SGHNT, YYREEE (reference sequence). The CDR3 covers 15 residues. Here the CDR3 DNA reads TGTGCCAGCAGCTTGGGTGGTTCGGGGAACACTGAAGCTTTCTTT. Its protein product is CASSLGGSGNTEAFF.

The chain carries TRBV5-1 and TRBJ2-7; tentative D call: TRBD1 (6 bases). The CDR3 is 15 residues long. Trimming stripped 4 bases from V and 7 bases from J, with 21 bases between. Germline V CDR1 and CDR2: SGHRS, YFSETQ. CDR3 DNA sequence: TGCGCCAGCAGCCCGGAAGGCGCAGGGGCCGGGGAGCAGTACTTC. It specifies CASSPEGAGAGEQYF.

This chain's CDR3 is CASSQDRGRDEQFF. CDR3 nucleotides: TGCGCCAGCAGCCAAGATAGGGGGAGGGATGAGCAGTTCTTC. The rearrangement uses TRBV4-3 and TRBJ2-1, with D possibly TRBD2 on 7 matching bases. The CDR3 spans 14 residues. The V end lost 0 bases, the J end lost 8 bases, and 11 bases lay between the germline ends. Germline V gene sequence: CDR1 LGHNA, CDR2 YSLEER.

A word on this clone: At one end, the junction sequence differs from germline, possibly due to a read error. The chain has TRBV10-1 and TRBJ1-1; perhaps TRBD1 as D (6 bases). Germline V lookup: CDR1 WNHNN, CDR2 SYGVQD (reference sequence). The CDR3 is 11 amino acids. Here the CDR3 reads CASSTGFPYRF. CDR3 coding DNA: TGCGCCAGCAGTACAGGGTTTCCATACCGTTTT.

The gene calls are TRBV7-2 and TRBJ2-2, with D perhaps matching TRBD1 (6 bases). Trimming took 3 bases from V and 1 from J, leaving 9 bases between them. CDR3 size: 15 residues. CDR1 is SGHTA and CDR2 is FQGNSA in the germline V gene. CDR3 loop: CASSFGTLNTGELFF. The CDR3 region has the DNA TGTGCCAGCAGCTTCGGGACACTGAACACCGGGGAGCTGTTTTTT.

The chain is built from TRBV5-1 and TRBJ1-4, with D hard to call. CDR3 length: 15 residues. Trimming cost V 3 bases and J 6 bases, with 15 bases left between them. Germline lookup yields CDR1 SGHRS and CDR2 YFSETQ. This chain's CDR3 is CASSSSGPGDEKLFF. DNA of the CDR3: TGCGCCAGCAGCTCCTCCGGGCCAGGCGATGAAAAACTGTTTTTT.

This clone was seen once. The rearrangement uses TRBV29-1 and TRBJ1-5, with 8 positions matching TRBD1. Losses at the gene ends were 6 bases for V and 4 bases for J; bases not matched to a gene: 11. Per the germline V gene, CDR1 is SQVTM and CDR2 is ANQGSEA. CDR3 length: 15 residues. CDR3 in DNA: TGCAGCGTGGGGGAATCGTGGGACAGGAATCAGCCCCAGCATTTT. Amino acids: CSVGESWDRNQPQHF.

V is TRBV2 and J is TRBJ2-7; possibly TRBD1 or TRBD2 for D (5 bases each). This CDR3 is 15 amino acids long. Germline values: CDR1 SNHLY, CDR2 FYNNEI. V was shortened by 6 bases and J by 6 bases, with 21 bases between the two germline ends. CDR3 DNA sequence: TGTGCCAGCAGGGGGCCCTTGACTACTGTGCGCGAGCAGTACTTC. This sequence encodes CASRGPLTTVREQYF.

The gene calls are TRBV7-3 and TRBJ2-1, with 7 positions matching TRBD2. Losses at the gene ends were 4 bases for V and 8 bases for J; bases not matched to a gene: 5. Looked up from germline, CDR1 is SGHTA and CDR2 is FQGTGA. The CDR3 extends over 13 amino acids. The CDR3 spells CASSSTGGYEQFF. The CDR3 DNA reads as TGTGCCAGCAGCTCCACGGGGGGATATGAGCAGTTCTTC.

The chain links TRBV5-8 to TRBJ1-4; D uncertain. The V end lost 4 bases, the J end lost 0 bases, and 10 bases lay between the germline ends. Germline CDR1 SGHTS, CDR2 YDEGEE. The CDR3 is 15 amino acids. The DNA for the CDR3 is TGTGCCAGCAGCGCCGGCAGTTCAACTAATGAAAAACTGTTTTTT. Its translation is CASSAGSSTNEKLFF. Full variable domain (remainder filled in from reference TRBV5-8 and TRBJ1-4): EAGVTQSPTHLIKTRGQQATLRCSPISGHTSVYWYQQALGLGLQFLLWYDEGEERNRGNFPPRFSGRQFPNYSSELNVNALELEDSALYLCASSAGSSTNEKLFFGSGTQLSVL.

J is TRBJ1-1 and V is TRBV2; no firm D call. Germline V CDR1 and CDR2: SNHLY, FYNNEI. V lost 2 bases and J lost 0, with 7 bases in between. The CDR3 is 14 residues long. Here the CDR3 reads CASSETRMNTEAFF. For the CDR3, the DNA is TGTGCCAGCAGTGAAACACGGATGAACACTGAAGCTTTCTTT.

This chain connects TRBV7-6 to TRBJ2-3; 7 bases agree with TRBD2. Germline V gene lookup returns CDR1 SGHVS and CDR2 FNYEAQ. This CDR3 is 15 amino acids long. The J segment lost 0 bases and the V segment lost 4 bases, leaving 4 bases of the junction unmatched. The CDR3 sequence: CASSSTGGSTDTQYF. The CDR3 DNA reads as TGTGCCAGCAGCTCCACGGGGGGTAGCACAGATACGCAGTATTTT.

The gene calls are TRBV7-2 and TRBJ1-5, with TRBD1 as a possible D gene (6 bases). The germline V gene has CDR1 SGHTA and CDR2 FQGNSA. V shed 2 bases and J shed 8 bases, with 13 bases lying between them. The length of the CDR3 is 14 residues. CDR3 nucleotide sequence: TGTGCCAGCAGCTTACGCAGAGGGGGGGAGCCCCAGCATTTT. Residues: CASSLRRGGEPQHF.

This chain uses TRBV7-3 with TRBJ2-7; the match to TRBD1 covers 10 bases. CDR3 size: 15 residues. Germline loops: CDR1 SGHTA, CDR2 FQGTGA. V dropped 4 bases and J dropped 5; count of bases not matched to a gene: 8. The CDR3 DNA sequence: TGTGCCAGCAGCTACCCCGGGACAGGGGCCCACGAGCAGTACTTC. Protein sequence: CASSYPGTGAHEQYF.

The rearrangement links TRBV5-4 to TRBJ1-1; D gene uncertain. V lost 0 bases to trimming and J lost 1 base, with 4 bases between them. This CDR3 has 13 amino acids. Germline V gene sequence: CDR1 SGHNT, CDR2 YYREEE (reference sequence). Here the CDR3 DNA reads TGTGCCAGCAGCTTGGCGGAGAACACTGAAGCTTTCTTT. Translation gives CASSLAENTEAFF.

This sequence joins TRBV7-8 and TRBJ2-3, with 7 positions matching TRBD1. Germline V gives CDR1 SGHVS, CDR2 FQNEAQ. V dropped 5 bases and J dropped 3; count of bases not matched to a gene: 14. This CDR3 has 17 amino acids. The CDR3 sequence is CASSPNLLQGPTDTQYF. The CDR3 DNA reads as TGTGCCAGCAGCCCCAACCTTCTACAGGGGCCGACAGATACGCAGTATTTT.

This clone was picked up one time. The V and J genes are TRBV28 and TRBJ2-1; the match to TRBD2 covers 9 bases. This CDR3 region has 15 residues. CDR1 and CDR2 from the germline V gene are MDHEN and SYDVKM. The J segment lost 2 bases and the V segment lost 5 bases, leaving 4 bases of the junction unmatched. CDR3 coding DNA: TGTGCCAGCAGTCAGCGGGAGGTCACCTACAATGAGCAGTTCTTC. Translation gives CASSQREVTYNEQFF.

J is TRBJ2-7 and V is TRBV19; possibly TRBD2 for D (6 bases). The germline gives CDR1 LNHDA, CDR2 SQIVND (reference sequence). This CDR3 is built from 15 residues. Deletions cut 5 bases from V and 4 bases from J, with 18 bases between. The CDR3 coding sequence is TGTGCCAGTAGTTCGCTTGGACTTGGAGGGTACGAGCAGTACTTC. It codes for CASSSLGLGGYEQYF.

V usage is TRBV7-2 and J usage is TRBJ1-4; a possible D gene is TRBD1 (5 bases). The CDR3 sequence is 16 residues long. V was shortened by 2 bases and J by 10 bases, with 20 bases between the two germline ends. CDR1 is SGHTA, CDR2 FQGNSA, per germline. CDR3 nucleotides: TGTGCCAGCAGCTTAACAGGAAGTGACATATCCTCAAAACTGTTTTTT. Amino acid sequence: CASSLTGSDISSKLFF.

The V and J genes are TRBV29-1 and TRBJ1-2, with 7 bases lining up with TRBD1. The V gene's germline CDR1 is SQVTM and CDR2 ANQGSEA. Trimming at V came to 6 bases and at J to 5 bases, leaving 12 bases not matched to a gene. The CDR3 covers 14 residues. The chain's CDR3 is CSVLMAGQDYGYTF. The CDR3 nucleotides are TGCAGCGTCTTGATGGCCGGACAGGATTATGGCTACACCTTC. Filled out from reference TRBV29-1 and TRBJ1-2, the complete variable domain reads SAVISQKPSRDICQRGTSLTIQCQVDSQVTMMFWYRQQPGQSLTLIATANQGSEATYESGFVIDKFPISRPNLTFSTLTVSNMSPEDSSIYLCSVLMAGQDYGYTFGSGTRLTVV.

This clone was found once. This chain links TRBV29-1 with TRBJ2-3; either TRBD1 or TRBD2 may fit D (6 bases each). Germline V gives CDR1 SQVTM, CDR2 ANQGSEA. Between the trimmed V and J ends, which lost 6 bases and 2 bases, there was a span of 18 bases. This CDR3 is 15 amino acids long. This chain's CDR3 is CSVNRGQTDTDTQYF. Here the CDR3 DNA reads TGCAGCGTGAACCGGGGGCAGACAGACACAGATACGCAGTATTTT.

V usage is TRBV6-5 and J usage is TRBJ2-7; TRBD1 matches 7 bases. Germline-derived CDR1 and CDR2 are MNHEY and SVGAGI. Losses at the gene ends were 6 bases for V and 6 bases for J; bases not matched to a gene: 14. This CDR3 region has 15 residues. The CDR3 nucleotides read TGTGCCAGCAGACTGACAGGGACGAGGGGGATCGAGCAGTACTTC. Translating it yields CASRLTGTRGIEQYF.

The chain recombines TRBV18 with TRBJ1-1; 8 bases agree with TRBD1. Per germline, CDR1 KGHSH and CDR2 LQKENI. V lost 0 bases and J lost 0; bases outside the gene matches: 9. The CDR3 length is 18 residues. The CDR3 nucleotides are TGTGCCAGCTCACCACCGGACAGGGTTAGGATCATGAACACTGAAGCTTTCTTT. It translates to CASSPPDRVRIMNTEAFF.

The chain recombines TRBV9 with TRBJ2-3; D is undetermined. The CDR3 has 13 amino acids. The V gene's germline CDR1 is SGDLS and CDR2 YYNGEE. Trimming took off 7 bases at V and 1 base at J, with 10 bases between the two ends. The CDR3 DNA follows: TGTGCCAGCGGTTTGAGGCGCACAGATACGCAGTATTTT. It is translated as CASGLRRTDTQYF. Together with reference TRBV9 and TRBJ2-3, the CDR3 gives the full variable domain: DSGVTQTPKHLITATGQRVTLRCSPRSGDLSVYWYQQSLDQGLQFLIQYYNGEERAKGNILERFSAQQFPDLHSELNLSSLELGDSALYFCASGLRRTDTQYFGPGTRLTVL.

This sequence joins TRBV11-2 and TRBJ1-2; tentative D call: TRBD1 (5 bases). The V gene's germline CDR1 is SGHAT and CDR2 FQNNGV. This CDR3 region has 13 residues. Deletions cut 1 base from V and 2 bases from J, with 5 bases between. The CDR3 protein is CASSLGGNYGYTF. The CDR3 nucleotides read TGTGCCAGCAGCTTAGGGGGGAACTATGGCTACACCTTC.

Note on this clone: One end of the junction fails to match germline, which may point to a read error. This rearrangement joins TRBV2 to TRBJ2-2; TRBD1 matches 9 bases. Germline lookup yields CDR1 SNHLY and CDR2 FYNNEI. The CDR3 is 12 residues long. The chain's CDR3 is CAGTGTAGGLFF. The CDR3 bases are TGTGCCGGGACAGGGACAGCCGGGGGGCTGTTTTTT.